This T cell receptor beta chain was recorded in a study of blood T cell repertoires in COVID-19. Study in general: COVID-19 samples, acute and convalescent, were from the United States, Italy and Spain. Sources were T cells, B-cell-depleted T cells, or PBMCs; the material itself was cDNA or gDNA.

Per the original methods: It was from reference gene primer amplification that nucleated cell counts were estimated. The assay was immunoSEQ multiplex PCR, and TCRdb's table has in-frame clones only and misses some. For V, J and clone size, that table is used; D and trimming come from the DNA. The table records about 440,000 clones, about 89% of them present only once. This clone was counted once. The germline V and J ends were trimmed by 2 bases and 4 bases, with 19 bases remaining between them. Germline CDR1 SGHAT, CDR2 FQNNGV. The CDR3 is made up of 17 amino acids. The chain couples TRBV11-2 to TRBJ2-3; tentatively, D is TRBD2 (6 bases). Sequenced sample: peripheral blood. The TCR originated in a woman in her 30s with acute or convalescent COVID-19. CDR3 in amino acids: CASSLRKVGGSADTQYF. The CDR3 bases are TGTGCCAGCAGCTTACGGAAAGTGGGGGGTTCGGCAGATACGCAGTATTTT.